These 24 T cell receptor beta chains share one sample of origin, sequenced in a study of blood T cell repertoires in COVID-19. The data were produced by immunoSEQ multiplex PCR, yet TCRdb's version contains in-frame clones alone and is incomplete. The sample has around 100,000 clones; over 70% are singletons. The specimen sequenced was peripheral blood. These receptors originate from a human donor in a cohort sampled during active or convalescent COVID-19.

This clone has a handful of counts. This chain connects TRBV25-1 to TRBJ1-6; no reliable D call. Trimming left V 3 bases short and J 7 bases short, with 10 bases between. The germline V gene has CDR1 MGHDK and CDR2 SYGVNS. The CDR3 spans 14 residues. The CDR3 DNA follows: TGTGCCAGCAGTGATGACTTTGGGAATTCACCCCTCCACTTT. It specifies CASSDDFGNSPLHF.

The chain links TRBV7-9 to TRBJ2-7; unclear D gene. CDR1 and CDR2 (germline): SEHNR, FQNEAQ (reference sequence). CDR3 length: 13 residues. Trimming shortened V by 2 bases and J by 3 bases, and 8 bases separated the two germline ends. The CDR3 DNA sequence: TGTGCCAGCAGCTTAAGGAACAGCTACGAGCAGTACTTC. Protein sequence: CASSLRNSYEQYF.

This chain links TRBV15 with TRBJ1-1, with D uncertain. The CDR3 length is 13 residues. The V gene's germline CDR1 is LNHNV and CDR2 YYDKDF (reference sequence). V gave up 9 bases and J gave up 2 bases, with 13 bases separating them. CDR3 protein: CATTPGYNTEAFF. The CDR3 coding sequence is TGTGCCACAACCCCGGGGTACAACACTGAAGCTTTCTTT.

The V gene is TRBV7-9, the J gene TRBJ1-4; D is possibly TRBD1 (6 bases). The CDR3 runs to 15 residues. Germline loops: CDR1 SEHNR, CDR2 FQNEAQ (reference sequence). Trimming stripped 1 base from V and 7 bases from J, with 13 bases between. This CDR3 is CASSLETGESEKLFF. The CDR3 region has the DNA TGTGCCAGCAGCTTAGAGACAGGCGAGAGTGAAAAACTGTTTTTT.

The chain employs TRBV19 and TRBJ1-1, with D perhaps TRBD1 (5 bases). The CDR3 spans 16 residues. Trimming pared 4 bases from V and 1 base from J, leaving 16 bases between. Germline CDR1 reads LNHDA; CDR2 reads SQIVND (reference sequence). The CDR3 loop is CASSTSWGNGNTEAFF. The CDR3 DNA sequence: TGTGCCAGTAGTACCTCTTGGGGCAACGGGAACACTGAAGCTTTCTTT.

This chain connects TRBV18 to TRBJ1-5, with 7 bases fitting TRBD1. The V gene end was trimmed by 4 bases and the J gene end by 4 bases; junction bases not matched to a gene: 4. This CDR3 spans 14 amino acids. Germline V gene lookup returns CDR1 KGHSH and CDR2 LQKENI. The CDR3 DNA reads TGTGCCAGCTCACGGGGGACAGAAAATCAGCCCCAGCATTTT. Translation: CASSRGTENQPQHF.

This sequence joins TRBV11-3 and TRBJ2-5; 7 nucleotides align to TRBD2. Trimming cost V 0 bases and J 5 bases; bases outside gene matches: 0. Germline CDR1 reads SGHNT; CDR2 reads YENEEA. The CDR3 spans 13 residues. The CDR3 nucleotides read TGTGCCAGCAGCTTAGAGGGGGGGGAGACCCAGTACTTC. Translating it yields CASSLEGGETQYF.

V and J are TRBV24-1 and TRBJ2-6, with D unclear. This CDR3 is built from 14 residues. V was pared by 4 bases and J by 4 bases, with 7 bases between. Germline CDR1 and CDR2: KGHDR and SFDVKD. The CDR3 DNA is TGTGCCACCAGTGACCCGCGAGGGGCCAACGTCCTGACTTTC. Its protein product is CATSDPRGANVLTF.

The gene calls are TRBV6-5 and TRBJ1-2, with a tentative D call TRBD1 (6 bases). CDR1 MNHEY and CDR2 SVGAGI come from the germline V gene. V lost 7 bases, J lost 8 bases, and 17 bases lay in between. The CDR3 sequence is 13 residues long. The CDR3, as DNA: TGTGCCAGCACTCCCAACAGGGTAGACGGCTACACCTTC. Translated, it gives CASTPNRVDGYTF.

The CDR3 here is CASSPIQNYGYTF. DNA for the CDR3: TGTGCCAGCAGCCCGATACAGAATTATGGCTACACCTTC. This sequence joins TRBV11-2 and TRBJ1-2; D is ambiguous. The ends were cut back, 5 bases at V and 5 bases at J, with 12 bases in the middle. The CDR3 is made up of 13 amino acids. Germline V gene lookup returns CDR1 SGHAT and CDR2 FQNNGV. Full variable domain (remainder filled in from reference TRBV11-2 and TRBJ1-2): EAGVAQSPRYKIIEKRQSVAFWCNPISGHATLYWYQQILGQGPKLLIQFQNNGVVDDSQLPKDRFSAERLKGVDSTLKIQPAKLEDSAVYLCASSPIQNYGYTFGSGTRLTVV.

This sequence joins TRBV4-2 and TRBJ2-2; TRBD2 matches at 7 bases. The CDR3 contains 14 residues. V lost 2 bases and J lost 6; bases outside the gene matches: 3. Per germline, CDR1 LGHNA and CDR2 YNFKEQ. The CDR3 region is CASSQLLAAGELFF. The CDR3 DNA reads TGTGCCAGCAGCCAATTGCTAGCGGCCGGGGAGCTGTTTTTT.

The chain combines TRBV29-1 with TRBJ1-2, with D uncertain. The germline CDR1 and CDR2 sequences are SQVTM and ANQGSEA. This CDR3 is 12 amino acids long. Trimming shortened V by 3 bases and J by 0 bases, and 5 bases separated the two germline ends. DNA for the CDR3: TGCAGCGTTGACCCAGCTAACTATGGCTACACCTTC. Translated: CSVDPANYGYTF.

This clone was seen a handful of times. For the CDR3, the DNA is TGTGCCAGCAGCTTAGCGGCACGGGGGGGCGGGAATGAGCAGTTCTTC. It codes for CASSLAARGGGNEQFF. This rearrangement joins TRBV7-9 to TRBJ2-1; 8 nucleotides line up with TRBD2. Germline V gene data show CDR1 as SEHNR and CDR2 as FQNEAQ (reference sequence). V gave up 0 bases and J gave up 7 bases; unmatched junction bases: 8. The CDR3 is made up of 16 amino acids. The whole variable domain, filled in from reference TRBV7-9 and TRBJ2-1, reads DTGVSQNPRHKITKRGQNVTFRCDPISEHNRLYWYRQTLGQGPEFLTYFQNEAQLEKSRLLSDRFSAERPKGSFSTLEIQRTEQGDSAMYLCASSLAARGGGNEQFFGPGTRLTVL.

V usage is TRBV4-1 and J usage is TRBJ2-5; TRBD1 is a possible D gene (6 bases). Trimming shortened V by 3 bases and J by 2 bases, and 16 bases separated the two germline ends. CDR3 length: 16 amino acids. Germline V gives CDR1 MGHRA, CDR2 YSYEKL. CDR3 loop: CASSQRPGHVQETQYF. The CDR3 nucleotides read TGCGCCAGCAGCCAGAGACCGGGACACGTACAAGAGACCCAGTACTTC.

CDR3 region: CASNPAGGTGELFF. The CDR3 DNA is TGTGCCAGCAATCCTGCAGGGGGAACCGGGGAGCTGTTTTTT. V gene TRBV2 combines with J gene TRBJ2-2, with 7 bases aligning to TRBD1. This CDR3 is 14 amino acids long. Germline lookup yields CDR1 SNHLY and CDR2 FYNNEI. V shed 7 bases, J shed 5 bases, and the junction held 7 bases outside the gene matches.

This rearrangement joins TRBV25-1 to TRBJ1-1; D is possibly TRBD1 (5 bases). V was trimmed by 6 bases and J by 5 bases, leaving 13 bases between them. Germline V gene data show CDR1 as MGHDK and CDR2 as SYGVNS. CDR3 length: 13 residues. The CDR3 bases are TGTGCCAGCAGATGGGGCTCAGGGACTGAAGCTTTCTTT. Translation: CASRWGSGTEAFF.

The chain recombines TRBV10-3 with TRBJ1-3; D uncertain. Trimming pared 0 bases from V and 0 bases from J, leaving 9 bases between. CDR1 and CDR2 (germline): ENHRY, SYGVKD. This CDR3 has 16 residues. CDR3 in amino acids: CAISESNLNSGNTIYF. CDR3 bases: TGTGCCATCAGTGAGTCCAACTTAAACTCTGGAAACACCATATATTTT.

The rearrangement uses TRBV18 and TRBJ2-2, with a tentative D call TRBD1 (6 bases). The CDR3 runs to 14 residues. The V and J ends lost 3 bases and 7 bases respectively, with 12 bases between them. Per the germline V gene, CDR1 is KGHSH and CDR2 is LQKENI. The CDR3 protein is CASSPPRGYGELFF. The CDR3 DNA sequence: TGTGCCAGCTCACCGCCCAGGGGTTACGGGGAGCTGTTTTTT.

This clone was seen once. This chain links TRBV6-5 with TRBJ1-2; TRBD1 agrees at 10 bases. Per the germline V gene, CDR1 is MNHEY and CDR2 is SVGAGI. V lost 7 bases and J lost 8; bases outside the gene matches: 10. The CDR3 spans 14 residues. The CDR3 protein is CASNTRDRGEGYTF. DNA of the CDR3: TGTGCCAGCAACACCCGGGACAGGGGCGAAGGCTACACCTTC.

The CDR3 protein is CASSLRAGGKAFF. In DNA form, the CDR3 reads TGTGCCAGCAGTTTACGGGCGGGGGGCAAAGCTTTCTTT. The chain joins TRBV27 to TRBJ1-1, with D maybe TRBD1 (6 bases). The CDR3 sequence is 13 residues long. The ends were cut back, 2 bases at V and 9 bases at J, with 13 bases in the middle. Germline V gives CDR1 MNHEY, CDR2 SMNVEV (reference sequence).

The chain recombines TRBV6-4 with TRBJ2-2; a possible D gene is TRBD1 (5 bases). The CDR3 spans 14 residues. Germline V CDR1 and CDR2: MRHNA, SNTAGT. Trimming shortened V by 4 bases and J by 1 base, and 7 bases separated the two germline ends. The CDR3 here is CASSVDRNTGELFF. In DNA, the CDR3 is TGTGCCAGCAGTGTAGACAGGAACACCGGGGAGCTGTTTTTT.

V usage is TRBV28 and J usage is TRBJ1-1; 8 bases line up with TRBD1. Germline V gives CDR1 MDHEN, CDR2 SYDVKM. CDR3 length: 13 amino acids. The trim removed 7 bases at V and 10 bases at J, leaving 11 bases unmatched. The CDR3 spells CASTSTGVVVAFF. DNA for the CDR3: TGTGCCAGCACTTCGACAGGGGTGGTAGTAGCTTTCTTT.

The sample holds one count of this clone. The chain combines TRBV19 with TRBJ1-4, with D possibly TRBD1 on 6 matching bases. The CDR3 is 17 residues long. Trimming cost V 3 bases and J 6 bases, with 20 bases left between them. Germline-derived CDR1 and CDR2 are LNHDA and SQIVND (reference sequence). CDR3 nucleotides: TGTGCCAGTAGTATGGCCCTCTCCGACAGGTCGGATGAAAAACTGTTTTTT. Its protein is CASSMALSDRSDEKLFF.

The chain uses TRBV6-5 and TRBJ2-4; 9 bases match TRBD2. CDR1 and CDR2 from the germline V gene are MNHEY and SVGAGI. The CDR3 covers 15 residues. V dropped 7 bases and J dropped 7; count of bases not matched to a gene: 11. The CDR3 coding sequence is TGTGCCAGCAAGGTAGCTCTAGCGGGGAAGAACATTCAGTACTTC. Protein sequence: CASKVALAGKNIQYF.